A selection of T cell receptor beta chains follows, all from one sample in a study of shared clonotypes between healthy human individuals. The method was immunoSEQ multiplex PCR; TCRdb's version includes in-frame clones alone and lacks a portion of them. The table lists around 1.9 million clones, roughly 93% of them singletons, with 1.5% to 2% in the top ten. Source material: naive CD8+ T cells from PBMCs. Receptors were obtained from a man aged 18 to 30 in good health. Some clones in this sample may be carry-over from other donors' samples. Both conserved end residues are trimmed from each CDR3.

V	J	CDR3
TRBV6-5	TRBJ1-1	ASTGGGENTEAF
TRBV29-1	TRBJ2-1	SVAFGVSDLRDWF
TRBV7-2	TRBJ2-3	ASSLAALGAGEEYTQY
TRBV27	TRBJ2-7	ASSTGRRYEQY
TRBV5-4	TRBJ2-1	ASSFTGGNFGLNEQF
TRBV19	TRBJ2-2	ASSTGQGWRELF
TRBV27	TRBJ1-1	ASSTTVRTEAF
TRBV2	TRBJ2-3	ASGEGTSTDTQY
TRBV10-3	TRBJ1-4	AISAFGQGTNEKLF
TRBV4-2	TRBJ1-2	ASSQAKWDRNYGYT
TRBV6-1	TRBJ2-3	ASSEAVTDTQY
TRBV11-2	TRBJ2-3	ASSPYGTGSADTQY
TRBV7-9	TRBJ2-1	ASPFLDSNEQF
TRBV6-6	TRBJ2-2	ASSLKPAGELF
TRBV7-9	TRBJ1-1	ATGTGNTEAF
TRBV27	TRBJ2-1	ASRVGPNNEQF
TRBV28	TRBJ1-1	ASSLQLGRTEAF
TRBV7-9	TRBJ2-7	ASSPGDRGEQY
TRBV4-3	TRBJ2-3	ASSRGTSGRTTDTQY
TRBV10-1	TRBJ2-7	ASIGLGFDPYEQY
TRBV14	TRBJ2-1	ASSIGTGLYNEQF
TRBV7-3	TRBJ1-2	ASSPAGLDGYT
TRBV19	TRBJ2-7	ASSGYGQATYEQY
TRBV5-1	TRBJ2-3	ASSPQTDTTQY
TRBV27	TRBJ1-5	ASSLSAGSNQPQH
TRBV7-9	TRBJ2-5	ASSFASWETQY
TRBV7-8	TRBJ1-3	ASSLGLAGNTIY
TRBV4-1	TRBJ1-4	ASSQDPTGGYEKLF
TRBV19	TRBJ1-1	ASSISRPTRGEAF
TRBV2	TRBJ1-3	ASSEVRDEDTIY
TRBV7-3	TRBJ2-2	ASSLTPLGLKVGSGELF
TRBV11-3	TRBJ2-2	ASSGRQSIPGELF
TRBV9	TRBJ2-6	ASSVTGSSGANVLT
TRBV7-3	TRBJ2-2	ASRRTNTGELF
TRBV7-9	TRBJ1-1	ASSSAGTEAF
TRBV14	TRBJ1-2	ASSQKGRWASAGYT
TRBV25-1	TRBJ1-3	ASSDRRDSLSGNTIY
TRBV28	TRBJ1-4	ASKRTGAGEKLF
TRBV5-6	TRBJ2-7	ASSLGRGRYEQY
TRBV28	TRBJ2-7	ASRGLAGGSYEQY
TRBV9	TRBJ1-2	ASSVVVGQGKDGYT
TRBV6-1	TRBJ2-7	ASSEGLGQGLYEQY